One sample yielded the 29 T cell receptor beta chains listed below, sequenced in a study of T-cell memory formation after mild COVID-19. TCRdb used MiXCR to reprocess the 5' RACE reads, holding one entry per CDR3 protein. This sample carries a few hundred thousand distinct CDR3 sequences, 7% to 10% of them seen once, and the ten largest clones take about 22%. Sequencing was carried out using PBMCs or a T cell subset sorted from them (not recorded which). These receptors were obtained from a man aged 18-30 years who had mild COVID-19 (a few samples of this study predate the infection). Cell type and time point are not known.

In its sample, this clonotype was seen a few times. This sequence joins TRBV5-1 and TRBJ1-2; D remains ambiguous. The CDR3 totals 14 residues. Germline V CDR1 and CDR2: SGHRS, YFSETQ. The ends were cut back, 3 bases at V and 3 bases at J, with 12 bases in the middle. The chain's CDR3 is CASSSGPQDYGYTF. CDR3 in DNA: TGCGCCAGCAGCTCCGGTCCGCAGGACTATGGCTACACCTTC.

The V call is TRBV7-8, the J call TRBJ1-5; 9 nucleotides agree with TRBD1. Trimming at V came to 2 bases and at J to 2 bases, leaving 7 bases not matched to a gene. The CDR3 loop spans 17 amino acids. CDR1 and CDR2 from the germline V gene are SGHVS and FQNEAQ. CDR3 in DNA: TGTGCCAGCAGCTTAAGACAGGGGGTCTCGGGCAATCAGCCCCAGCATTTT. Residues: CASSLRQGVSGNQPQHF.

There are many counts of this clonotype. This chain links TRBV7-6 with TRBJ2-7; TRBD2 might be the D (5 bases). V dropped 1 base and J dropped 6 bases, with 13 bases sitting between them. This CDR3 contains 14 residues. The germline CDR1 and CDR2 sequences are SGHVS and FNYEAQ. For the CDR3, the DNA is TGTGCCAGCAGCTTAGAAGGGTCCGGGGTCGAGCAGTACTTC. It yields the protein CASSLEGSGVEQYF. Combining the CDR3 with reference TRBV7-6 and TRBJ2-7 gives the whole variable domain GAGVSQSPRYKVTKRGQDVALRCDPISGHVSLYWYRQALGQGPEFLTYFNYEAQQDKSGLPNDRFSAERPEGSISTLTIQRTEQRDSAMYRCASSLEGSGVEQYFGPGTRLTVT.

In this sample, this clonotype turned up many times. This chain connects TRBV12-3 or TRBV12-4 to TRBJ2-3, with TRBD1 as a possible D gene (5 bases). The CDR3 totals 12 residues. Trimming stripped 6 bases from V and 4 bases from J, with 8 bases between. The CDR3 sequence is CASRKGSDTQYF. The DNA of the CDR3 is TGTGCCAGCAGAAAGGGGTCAGATACGCAGTATTTT.

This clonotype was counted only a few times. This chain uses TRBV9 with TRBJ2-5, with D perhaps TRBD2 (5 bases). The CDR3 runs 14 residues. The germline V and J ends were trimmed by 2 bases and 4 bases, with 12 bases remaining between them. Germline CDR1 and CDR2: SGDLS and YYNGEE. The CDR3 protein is CASSVSGALETQYF. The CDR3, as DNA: TGTGCCAGCAGCGTCAGCGGAGCCCTAGAGACCCAGTACTTC. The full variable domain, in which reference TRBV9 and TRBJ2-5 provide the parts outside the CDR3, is DSGVTQTPKHLITATGQRVTLRCSPRSGDLSVYWYQQSLDQGLQFLIQYYNGEERAKGNILERFSAQQFPDLHSELNLSSLELGDSALYFCASSVSGALETQYFGPGTRLLVL.

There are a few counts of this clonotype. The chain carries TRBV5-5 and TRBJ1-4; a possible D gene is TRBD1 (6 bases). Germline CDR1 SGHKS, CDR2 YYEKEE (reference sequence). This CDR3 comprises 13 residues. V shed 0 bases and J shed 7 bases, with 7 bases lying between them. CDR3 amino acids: CASSLGTVEKLFF. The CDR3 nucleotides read TGTGCCAGCAGCTTGGGGACAGTTGAAAAACTGTTTTTT.

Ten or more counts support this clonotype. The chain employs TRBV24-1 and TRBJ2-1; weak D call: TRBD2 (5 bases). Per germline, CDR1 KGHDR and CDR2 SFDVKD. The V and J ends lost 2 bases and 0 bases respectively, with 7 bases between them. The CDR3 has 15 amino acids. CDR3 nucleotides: TGTGCCACCAGTGATTCGGGGAGCTCCTACAATGAGCAGTTCTTC. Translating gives CATSDSGSSYNEQFF.

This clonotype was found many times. The CDR3 region is CASSPGERGGELFF. In nucleotides, the CDR3 is TGTGCCAGCAGCCCAGGGGAGCGGGGCGGGGAGCTGTTTTTT. This chain joins TRBV5-5 and TRBJ2-2; TRBD2 is a possible D gene (7 bases). From germline, CDR1 is SGHKS and CDR2 YYEKEE (reference sequence). The CDR3 has 14 amino acids. V shed 4 bases and J shed 7 bases, with 14 bases lying between them.

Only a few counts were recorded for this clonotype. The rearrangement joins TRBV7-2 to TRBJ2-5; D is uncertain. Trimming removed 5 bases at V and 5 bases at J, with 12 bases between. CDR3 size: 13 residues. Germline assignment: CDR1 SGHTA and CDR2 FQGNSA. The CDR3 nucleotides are TGTGCCAGCAGCCGTGAACGGTCGGAGACCCAGTACTTC. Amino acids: CASSRERSETQYF.

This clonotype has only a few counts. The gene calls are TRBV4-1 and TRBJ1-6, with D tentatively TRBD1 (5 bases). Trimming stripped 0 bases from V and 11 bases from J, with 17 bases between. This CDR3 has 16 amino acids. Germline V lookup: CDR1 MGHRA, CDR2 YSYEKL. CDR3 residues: CASSQDLRAGWAPLHF. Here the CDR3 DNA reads TGCGCCAGCAGCCAAGATCTTCGGGCAGGGTGGGCACCCCTCCACTTT.

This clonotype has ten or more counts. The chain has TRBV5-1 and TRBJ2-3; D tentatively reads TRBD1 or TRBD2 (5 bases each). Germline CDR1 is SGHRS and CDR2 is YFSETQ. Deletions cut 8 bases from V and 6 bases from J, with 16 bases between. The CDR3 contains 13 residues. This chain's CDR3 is CASTPGTTDTQYF. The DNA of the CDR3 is TGCGCCAGTACCCCCGGGACGACGGATACGCAGTATTTT.

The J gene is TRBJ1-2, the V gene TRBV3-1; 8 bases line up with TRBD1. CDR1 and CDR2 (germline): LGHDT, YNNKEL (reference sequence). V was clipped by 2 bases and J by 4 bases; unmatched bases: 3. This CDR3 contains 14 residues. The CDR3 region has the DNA TGTGCCAGCAGCCAACCCGACAGGGGCTATGGCTACACCTTC. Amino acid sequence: CASSQPDRGYGYTF.

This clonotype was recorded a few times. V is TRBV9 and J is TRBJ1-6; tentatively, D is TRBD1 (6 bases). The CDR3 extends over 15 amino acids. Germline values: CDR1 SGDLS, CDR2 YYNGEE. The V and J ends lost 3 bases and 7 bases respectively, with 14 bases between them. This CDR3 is CASSGRTGPNSPLHF. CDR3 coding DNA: TGTGCCAGCAGCGGCCGCACAGGGCCAAATTCACCCCTCCACTTT.

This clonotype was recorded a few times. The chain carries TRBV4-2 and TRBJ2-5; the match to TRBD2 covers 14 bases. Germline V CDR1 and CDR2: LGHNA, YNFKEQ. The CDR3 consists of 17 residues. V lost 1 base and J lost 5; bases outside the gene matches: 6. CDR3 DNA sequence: TGTGCCAGCAGCCAAGCCGGACTAGCGGGGGGTCAGGAGACCCAGTACTTC. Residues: CASSQAGLAGGQETQYF.

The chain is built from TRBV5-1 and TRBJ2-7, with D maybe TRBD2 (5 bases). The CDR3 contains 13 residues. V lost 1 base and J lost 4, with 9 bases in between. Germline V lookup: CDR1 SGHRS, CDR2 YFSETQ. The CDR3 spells CASSLTSRYEQYF. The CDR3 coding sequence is TGCGCCAGCAGCTTGACTAGTAGGTACGAGCAGTACTTC. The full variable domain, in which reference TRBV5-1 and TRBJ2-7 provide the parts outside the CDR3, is KAGVTQTPRYLIKTRGQQVTLSCSPISGHRSVSWYQQTPGQGLQFLFEYFSETQRNKGNFPGRFSGRQFSNSRSEMNVSTLELGDSALYLCASSLTSRYEQYFGPGTRLTVT.

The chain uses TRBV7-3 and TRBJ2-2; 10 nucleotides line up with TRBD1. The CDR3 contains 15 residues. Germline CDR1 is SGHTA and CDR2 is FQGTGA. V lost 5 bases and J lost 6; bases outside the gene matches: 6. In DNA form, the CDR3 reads TGTGCCAGCAGCCCGGAAGGGACAGGGGCCGGGGAGCTGTTTTTT. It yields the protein CASSPEGTGAGELFF.

Written as DNA, the CDR3 is TGCAGTGCTAGAGATCCGGGGACAGAGCACGCGGGGCAGTATTTT. This translates into CSARDPGTEHAGQYF. The chain employs TRBV20-1 and TRBJ2-3, with 7 positions matching TRBD1. Germline V lookup: CDR1 DFQATT, CDR2 SNEGSKA (reference sequence). This CDR3 has 15 amino acids. V shed 0 bases, J shed 11 bases, and the junction held 14 bases outside the gene matches.

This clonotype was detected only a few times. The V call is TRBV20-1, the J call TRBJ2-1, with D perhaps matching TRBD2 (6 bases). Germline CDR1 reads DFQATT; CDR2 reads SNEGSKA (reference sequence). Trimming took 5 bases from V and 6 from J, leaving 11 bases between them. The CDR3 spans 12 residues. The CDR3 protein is CSAGLEGNEQFF. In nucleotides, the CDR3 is TGCAGTGCTGGGTTGGAGGGCAATGAGCAGTTCTTC.

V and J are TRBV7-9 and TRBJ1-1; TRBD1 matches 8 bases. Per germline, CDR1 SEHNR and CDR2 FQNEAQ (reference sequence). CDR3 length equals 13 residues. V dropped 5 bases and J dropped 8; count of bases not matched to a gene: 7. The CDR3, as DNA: TGTGCCAGCAGCCCCTGGACAGGGTTCGAAGCTTTCTTT. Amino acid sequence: CASSPWTGFEAFF. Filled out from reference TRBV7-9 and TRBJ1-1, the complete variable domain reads DTGVSQNPRHKITKRGQNVTFRCDPISEHNRLYWYRQTLGQGPEFLTYFQNEAQLEKSRLLSDRFSAERPKGSFSTLEIQRTEQGDSAMYLCASSPWTGFEAFFGQGTRLTVV.

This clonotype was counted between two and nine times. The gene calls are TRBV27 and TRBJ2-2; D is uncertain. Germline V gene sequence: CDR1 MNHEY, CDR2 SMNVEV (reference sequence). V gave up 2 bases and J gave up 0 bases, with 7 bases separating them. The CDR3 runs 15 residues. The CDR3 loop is CASSLAWANTGELFF. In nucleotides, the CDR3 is TGTGCCAGCAGTTTAGCCTGGGCGAACACCGGGGAGCTGTTTTTT.

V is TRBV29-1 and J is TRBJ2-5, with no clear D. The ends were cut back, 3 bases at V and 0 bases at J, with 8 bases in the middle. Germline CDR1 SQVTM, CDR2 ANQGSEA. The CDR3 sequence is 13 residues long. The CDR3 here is CSVDTGHQETQYF. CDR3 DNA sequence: TGCAGCGTTGACACGGGCCACCAAGAGACCCAGTACTTC.

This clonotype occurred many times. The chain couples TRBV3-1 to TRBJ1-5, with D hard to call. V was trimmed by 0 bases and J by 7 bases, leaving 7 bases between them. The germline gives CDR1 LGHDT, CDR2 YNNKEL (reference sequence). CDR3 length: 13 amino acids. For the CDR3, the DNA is TGTGCCAGCAGCCAAGACATGATCCAGCCCCAGCATTTT. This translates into CASSQDMIQPQHF.

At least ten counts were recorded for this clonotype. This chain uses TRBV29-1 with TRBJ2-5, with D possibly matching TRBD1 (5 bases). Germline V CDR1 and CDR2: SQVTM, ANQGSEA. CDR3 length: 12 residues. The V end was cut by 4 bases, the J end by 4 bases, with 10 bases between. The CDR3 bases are TGCAGCGTTGGGACATCGGGAGAGACCCAGTACTTC. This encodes CSVGTSGETQYF. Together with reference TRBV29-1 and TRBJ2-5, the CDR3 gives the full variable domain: SAVISQKPSRDICQRGTSLTIQCQVDSQVTMMFWYRQQPGQSLTLIATANQGSEATYESGFVIDKFPISRPNLTFSTLTVSNMSPEDSSIYLCSVGTSGETQYFGPGTRLLVL.

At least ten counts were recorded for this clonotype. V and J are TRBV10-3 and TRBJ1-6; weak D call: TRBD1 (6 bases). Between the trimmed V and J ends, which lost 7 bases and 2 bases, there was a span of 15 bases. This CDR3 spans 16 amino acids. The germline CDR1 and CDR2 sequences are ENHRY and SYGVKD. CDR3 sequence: CAITLQGAAYNSPLHF. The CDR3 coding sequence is TGTGCCATCACCCTACAGGGAGCGGCCTATAATTCACCCCTCCACTTT.

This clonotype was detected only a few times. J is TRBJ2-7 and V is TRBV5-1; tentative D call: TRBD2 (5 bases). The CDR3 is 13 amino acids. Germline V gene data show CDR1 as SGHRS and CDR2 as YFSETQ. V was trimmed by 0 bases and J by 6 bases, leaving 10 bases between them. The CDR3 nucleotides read TGCGCCAGCAGCTTGGTCTCCGGGGTCGAGCAGTACTTC. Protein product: CASSLVSGVEQYF.

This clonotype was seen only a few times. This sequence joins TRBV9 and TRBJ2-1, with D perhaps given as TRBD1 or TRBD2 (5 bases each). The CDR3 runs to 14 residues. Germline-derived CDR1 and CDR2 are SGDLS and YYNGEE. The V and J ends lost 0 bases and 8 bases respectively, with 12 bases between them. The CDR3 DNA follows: TGTGCCAGCAGCGTAGACGAGGGGAAGGATGAGCAGTTCTTC. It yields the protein CASSVDEGKDEQFF. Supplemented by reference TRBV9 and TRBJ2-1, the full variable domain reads DSGVTQTPKHLITATGQRVTLRCSPRSGDLSVYWYQQSLDQGLQFLIQYYNGEERAKGNILERFSAQQFPDLHSELNLSSLELGDSALYFCASSVDEGKDEQFFGPGTRLTVL.

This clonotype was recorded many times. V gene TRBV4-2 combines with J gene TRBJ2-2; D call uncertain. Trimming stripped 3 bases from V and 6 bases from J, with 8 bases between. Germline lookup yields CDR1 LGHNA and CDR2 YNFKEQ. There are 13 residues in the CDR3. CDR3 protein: CASSQVSAGELFF. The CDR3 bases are TGTGCCAGCAGCCAGGTTTCGGCCGGGGAGCTGTTTTTT.

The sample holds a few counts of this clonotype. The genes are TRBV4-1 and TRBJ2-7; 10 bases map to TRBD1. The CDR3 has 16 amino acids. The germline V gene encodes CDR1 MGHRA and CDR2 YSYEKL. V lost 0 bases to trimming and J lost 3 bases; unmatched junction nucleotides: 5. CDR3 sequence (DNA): TGCGCCAGCAGCCAAGAGGTAGGGGACAGGGGCTACGAGCAGTACTTC. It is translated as CASSQEVGDRGYEQYF.

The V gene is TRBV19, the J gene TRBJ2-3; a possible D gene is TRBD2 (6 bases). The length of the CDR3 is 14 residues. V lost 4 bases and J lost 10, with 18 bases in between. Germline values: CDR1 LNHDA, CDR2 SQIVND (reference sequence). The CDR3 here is CASSNWGEDFAQYF. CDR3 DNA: TGTGCCAGTAGTAACTGGGGGGAGGATTTTGCGCAGTATTTT. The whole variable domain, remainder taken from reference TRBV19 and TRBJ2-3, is DGGITQSPKYLFRKEGQNVTLSCEQNLNHDAMYWYRQDPGQGLRLIYYSQIVNDFQKGDIAEGYSVSREKKESFPLTVTSAQKNPTAFYLCASSNWGEDFAQYFGPGTRLTVL.